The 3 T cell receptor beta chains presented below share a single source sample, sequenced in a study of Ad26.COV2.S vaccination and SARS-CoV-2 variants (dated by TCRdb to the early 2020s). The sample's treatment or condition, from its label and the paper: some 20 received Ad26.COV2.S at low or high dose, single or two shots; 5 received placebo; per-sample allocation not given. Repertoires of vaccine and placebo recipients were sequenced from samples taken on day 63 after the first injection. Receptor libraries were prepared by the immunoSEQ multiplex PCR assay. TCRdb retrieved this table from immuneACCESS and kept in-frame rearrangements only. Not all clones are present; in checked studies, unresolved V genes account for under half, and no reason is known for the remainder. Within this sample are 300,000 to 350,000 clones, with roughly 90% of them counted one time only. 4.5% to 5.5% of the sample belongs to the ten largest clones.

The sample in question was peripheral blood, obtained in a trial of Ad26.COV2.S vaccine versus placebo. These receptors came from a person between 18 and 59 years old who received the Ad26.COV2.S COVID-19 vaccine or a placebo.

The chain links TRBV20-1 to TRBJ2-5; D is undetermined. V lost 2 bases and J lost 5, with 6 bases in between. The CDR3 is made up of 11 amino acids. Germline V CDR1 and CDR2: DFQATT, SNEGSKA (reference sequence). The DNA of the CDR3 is TGCAGTGCTAGACGGTGGGAGACCCAGTACTTC. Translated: CSARRWETQYF.

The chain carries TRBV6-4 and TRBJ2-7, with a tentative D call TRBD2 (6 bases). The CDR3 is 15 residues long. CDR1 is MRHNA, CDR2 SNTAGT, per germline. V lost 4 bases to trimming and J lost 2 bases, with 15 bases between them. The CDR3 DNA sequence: TGTGCCAGCAGTGTAAGTCGGGAGAGACCCTACGAGCAGTACGTC. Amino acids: CASSVSRERPYEQYV.

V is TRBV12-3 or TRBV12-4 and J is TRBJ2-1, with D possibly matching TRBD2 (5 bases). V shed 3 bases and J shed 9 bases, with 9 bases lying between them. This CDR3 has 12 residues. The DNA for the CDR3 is TGTGCCAGCAGTTTCTCTAGCTCTGAGCAGTTCTTC. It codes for CASSFSSSEQFF.